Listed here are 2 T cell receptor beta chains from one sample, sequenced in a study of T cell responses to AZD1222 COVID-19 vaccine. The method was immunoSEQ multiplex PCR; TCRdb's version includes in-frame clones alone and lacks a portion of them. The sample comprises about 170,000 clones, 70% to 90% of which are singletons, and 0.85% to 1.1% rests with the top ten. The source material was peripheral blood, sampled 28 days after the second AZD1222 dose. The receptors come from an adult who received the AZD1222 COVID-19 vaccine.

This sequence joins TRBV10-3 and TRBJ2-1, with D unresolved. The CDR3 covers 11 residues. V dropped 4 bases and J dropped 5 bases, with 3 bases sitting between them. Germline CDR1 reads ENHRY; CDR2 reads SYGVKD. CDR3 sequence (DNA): TGTGCCATCAGTGCCCACAATGAGCAGTTCTTC. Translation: CAISAHNEQFF.

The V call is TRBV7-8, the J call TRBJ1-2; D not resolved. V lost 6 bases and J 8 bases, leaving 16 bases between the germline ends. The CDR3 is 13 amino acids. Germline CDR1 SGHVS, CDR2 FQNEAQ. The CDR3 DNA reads TGTGCCAGCAGACACCTCGCTACGCCCGGCTACACCTTC. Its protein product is CASRHLATPGYTF.